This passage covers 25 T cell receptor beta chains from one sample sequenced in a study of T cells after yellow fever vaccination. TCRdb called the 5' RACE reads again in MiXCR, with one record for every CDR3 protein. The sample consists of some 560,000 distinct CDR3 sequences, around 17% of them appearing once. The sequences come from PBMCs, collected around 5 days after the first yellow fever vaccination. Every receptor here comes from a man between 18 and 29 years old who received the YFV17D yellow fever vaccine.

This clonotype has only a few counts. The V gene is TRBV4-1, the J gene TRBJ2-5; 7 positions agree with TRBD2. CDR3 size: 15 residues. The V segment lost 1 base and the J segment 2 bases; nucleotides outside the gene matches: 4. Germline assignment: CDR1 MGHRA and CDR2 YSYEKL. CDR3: CASSQVLAEQETQYF. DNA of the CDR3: TGCGCCAGCAGCCAAGTTCTAGCGGAGCAAGAGACCCAGTACTTC.

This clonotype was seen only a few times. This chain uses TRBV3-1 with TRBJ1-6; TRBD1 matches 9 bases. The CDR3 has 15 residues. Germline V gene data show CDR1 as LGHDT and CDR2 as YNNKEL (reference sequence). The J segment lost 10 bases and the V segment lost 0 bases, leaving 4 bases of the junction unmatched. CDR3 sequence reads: CASSQEDRGDSPLHF. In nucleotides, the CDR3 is TGTGCCAGCAGCCAAGAGGACAGGGGAGACTCACCCCTCCACTTT.

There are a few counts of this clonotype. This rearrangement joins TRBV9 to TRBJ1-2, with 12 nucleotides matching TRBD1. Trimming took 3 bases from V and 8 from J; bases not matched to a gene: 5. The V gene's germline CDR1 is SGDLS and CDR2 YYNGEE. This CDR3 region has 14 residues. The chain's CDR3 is CASSAGQGAVGYTF. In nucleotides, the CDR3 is TGTGCCAGCAGCGCGGGACAGGGGGCCGTCGGCTACACCTTC.

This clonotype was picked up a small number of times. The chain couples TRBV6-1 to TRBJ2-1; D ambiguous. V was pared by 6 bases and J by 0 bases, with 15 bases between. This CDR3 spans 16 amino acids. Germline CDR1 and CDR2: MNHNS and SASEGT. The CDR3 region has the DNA TGTGCCAGCAGAGAACGGGCCACGGGCTCCTACAATGAGCAGTTCTTC. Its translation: CASRERATGSYNEQFF.

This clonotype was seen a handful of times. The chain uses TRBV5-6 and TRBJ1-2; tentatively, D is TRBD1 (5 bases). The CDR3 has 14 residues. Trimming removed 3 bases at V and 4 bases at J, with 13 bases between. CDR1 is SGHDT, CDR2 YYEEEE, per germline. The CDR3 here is CASSSADSTYGYTF. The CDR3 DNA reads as TGTGCCAGCAGCTCTGCCGACAGTACCTATGGCTACACCTTC. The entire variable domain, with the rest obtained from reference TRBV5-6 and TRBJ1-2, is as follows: DAGVTQSPTHLIKTRGQQVTLRCSPKSGHDTVSWYQQALGQGPQFIFQYYEEEERQRGNFPDRFSGHQFPNYSSELNVNALLLGDSALYLCASSSADSTYGYTFGSGTRLTVV.

This chain's CDR3 is CAISESSGLQPYGYTF. The CDR3 DNA sequence: TGTGCCATCAGTGAGTCGTCGGGTCTACAGCCCTATGGCTACACCTTC. The V call is TRBV10-3, the J call TRBJ1-2; D ambiguous. CDR1 ENHRY and CDR2 SYGVKD come from the germline V gene. This CDR3 has 16 amino acids. The V end was cut by 0 bases, the J end by 4 bases, with 15 bases between.

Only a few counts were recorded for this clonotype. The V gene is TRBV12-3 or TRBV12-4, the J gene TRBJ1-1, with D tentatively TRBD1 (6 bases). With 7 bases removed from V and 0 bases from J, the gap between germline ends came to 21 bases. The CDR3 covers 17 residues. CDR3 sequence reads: CASTHGGGRIMNTEAFF. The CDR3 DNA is TGTGCCAGCACCCACGGTGGGGGCAGGATTATGAACACTGAAGCTTTCTTT.

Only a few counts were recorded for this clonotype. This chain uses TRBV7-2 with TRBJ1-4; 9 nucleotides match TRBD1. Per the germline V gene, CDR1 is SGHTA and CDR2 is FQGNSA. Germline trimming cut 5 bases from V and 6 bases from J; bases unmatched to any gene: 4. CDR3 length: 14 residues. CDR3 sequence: CASSPWDRDEKLFF. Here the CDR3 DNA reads TGTGCCAGCAGCCCCTGGGACAGGGATGAAAAACTGTTTTTT.

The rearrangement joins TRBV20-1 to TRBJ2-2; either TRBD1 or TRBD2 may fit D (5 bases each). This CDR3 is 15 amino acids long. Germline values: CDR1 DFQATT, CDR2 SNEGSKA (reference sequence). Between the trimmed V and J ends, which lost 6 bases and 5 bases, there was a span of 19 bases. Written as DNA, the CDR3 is TGCAGTGCCGAACTCCGGGACGGAGGTACCGGGGAGCTGTTTTTT. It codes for CSAELRDGGTGELFF.

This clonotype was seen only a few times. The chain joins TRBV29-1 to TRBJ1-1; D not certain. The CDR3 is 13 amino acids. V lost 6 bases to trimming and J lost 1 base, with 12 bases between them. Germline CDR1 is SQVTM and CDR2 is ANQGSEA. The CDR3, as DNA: TGCAGCGTCAGGATCCTTCGGAACACTGAAGCTTTCTTT. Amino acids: CSVRILRNTEAFF.

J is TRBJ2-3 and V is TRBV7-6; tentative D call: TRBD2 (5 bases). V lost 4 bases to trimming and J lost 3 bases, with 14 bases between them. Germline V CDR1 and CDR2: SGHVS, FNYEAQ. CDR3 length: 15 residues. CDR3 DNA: TGTGCCAGCAGCTCACTAGTTTCGGGAACAGATACGCAGTATTTT. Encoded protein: CASSSLVSGTDTQYF.

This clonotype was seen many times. The CDR3 region is CAWSYPGELFF. The DNA of the CDR3 is TGTGCCTGGAGTTATCCCGGGGAGCTGTTTTTT. The rearrangement uses TRBV30 and TRBJ2-2; D is undetermined. Trimming removed 2 bases at V and 6 bases at J, with 4 bases between. Germline V lookup: CDR1 GTSNPN, CDR2 SVGIG (reference sequence). The CDR3 is 11 residues long. The full variable domain, its missing parts supplied by reference TRBV30 and TRBJ2-2, is SQTIHQWPATLVQPVGSPLSLECTVEGTSNPNLYWYRQAAGRGLQLLFYSVGIGQISSEVPQNLSASRPQDRQFILSSKKLLLSDSGFYLCAWSYPGELFFGEGSRLTVL.

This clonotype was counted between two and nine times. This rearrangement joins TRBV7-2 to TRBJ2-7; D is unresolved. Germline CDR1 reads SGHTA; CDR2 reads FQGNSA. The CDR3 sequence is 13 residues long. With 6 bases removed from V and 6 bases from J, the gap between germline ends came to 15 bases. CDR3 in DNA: TGTGCCAGCAGGCTTCCCGGTAGGTCCGAGCAGTACTTC. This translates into CASRLPGRSEQYF.

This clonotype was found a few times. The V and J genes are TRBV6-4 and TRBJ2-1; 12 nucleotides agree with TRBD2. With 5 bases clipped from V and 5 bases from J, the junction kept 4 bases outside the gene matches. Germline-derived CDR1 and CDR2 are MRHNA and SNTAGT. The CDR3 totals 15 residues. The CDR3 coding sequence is TGTGCCAGCAGTTACACTAGCGGGGGGAACAATGAGCAGTTCTTC. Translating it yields CASSYTSGGNNEQFF.

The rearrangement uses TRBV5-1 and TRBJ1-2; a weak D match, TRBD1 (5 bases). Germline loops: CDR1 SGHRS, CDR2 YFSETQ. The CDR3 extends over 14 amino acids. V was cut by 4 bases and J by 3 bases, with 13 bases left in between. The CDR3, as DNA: TGCGCCAGCAGCGACCAAGGGGCCGACTATGGCTACACCTTC. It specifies CASSDQGADYGYTF.

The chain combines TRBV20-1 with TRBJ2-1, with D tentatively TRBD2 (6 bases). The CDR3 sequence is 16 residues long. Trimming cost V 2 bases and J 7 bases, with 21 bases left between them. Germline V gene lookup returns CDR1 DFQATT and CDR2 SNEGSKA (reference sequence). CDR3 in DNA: TGCAGTGCTAGAATGCCCCTGGCGGGGCAACGGAATGAGCAGTTCTTC. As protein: CSARMPLAGQRNEQFF.

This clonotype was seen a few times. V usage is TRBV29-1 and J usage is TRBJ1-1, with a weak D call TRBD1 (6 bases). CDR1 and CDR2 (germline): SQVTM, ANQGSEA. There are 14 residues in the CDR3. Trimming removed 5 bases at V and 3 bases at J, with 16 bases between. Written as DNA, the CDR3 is TGCAGCGTTAACCCCAGGGGAGGGGACACTGAAGCTTTCTTT. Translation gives CSVNPRGGDTEAFF.

The CDR3 loop is CASSEPYSNQPQHF. CDR3 bases: TGTGCCAGCAGTGAGCCGTATAGCAATCAGCCCCAGCATTTT. This chain links TRBV2 with TRBJ1-5; unclear D gene. Trimming cost V 3 bases and J 0 bases, with 6 bases left between them. The CDR3 loop spans 14 amino acids. Germline CDR1 reads SNHLY; CDR2 reads FYNNEI.

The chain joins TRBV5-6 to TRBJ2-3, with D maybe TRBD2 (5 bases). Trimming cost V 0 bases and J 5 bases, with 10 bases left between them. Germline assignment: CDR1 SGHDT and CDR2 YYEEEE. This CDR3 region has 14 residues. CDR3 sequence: CASSLELAIDTQYF. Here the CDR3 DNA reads TGTGCCAGCAGCTTGGAGCTAGCCATAGATACGCAGTATTTT.

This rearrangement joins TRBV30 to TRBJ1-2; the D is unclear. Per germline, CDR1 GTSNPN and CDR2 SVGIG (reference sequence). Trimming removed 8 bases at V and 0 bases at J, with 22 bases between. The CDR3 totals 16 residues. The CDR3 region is CAREQTESFSNYGYTF. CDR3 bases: TGTGCCAGGGAACAGACCGAGTCTTTCTCTAACTATGGCTACACCTTC. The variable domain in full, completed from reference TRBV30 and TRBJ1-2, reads SQTIHQWPATLVQPVGSPLSLECTVEGTSNPNLYWYRQAAGRGLQLLFYSVGIGQISSEVPQNLSASRPQDRQFILSSKKLLLSDSGFYLCAREQTESFSNYGYTFGSGTRLTVV.

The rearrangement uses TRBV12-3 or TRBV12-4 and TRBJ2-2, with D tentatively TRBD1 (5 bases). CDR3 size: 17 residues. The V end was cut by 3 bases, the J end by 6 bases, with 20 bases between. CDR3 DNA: TGTGCCAGCAGTTTTTCATGGTCCAGGGTTACCGCCGGGGAGCTGTTTTTT. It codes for CASSFSWSRVTAGELFF.

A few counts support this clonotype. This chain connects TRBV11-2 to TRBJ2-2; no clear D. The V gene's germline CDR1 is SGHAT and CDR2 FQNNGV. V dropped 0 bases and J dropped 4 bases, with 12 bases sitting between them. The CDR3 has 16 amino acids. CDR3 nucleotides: TGTGCCAGCAGCTTAGATTCGTTGGAAGTCACCGGGGAGCTGTTTTTT. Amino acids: CASSLDSLEVTGELFF.

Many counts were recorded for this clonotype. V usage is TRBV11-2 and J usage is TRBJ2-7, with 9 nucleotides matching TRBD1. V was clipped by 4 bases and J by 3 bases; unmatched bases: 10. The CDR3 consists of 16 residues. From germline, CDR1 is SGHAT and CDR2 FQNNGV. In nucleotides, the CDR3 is TGTGCCAGCAGCTGGGACAGGGCAAGTGGCGGCTACGAGCAGTACTTC. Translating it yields CASSWDRASGGYEQYF.

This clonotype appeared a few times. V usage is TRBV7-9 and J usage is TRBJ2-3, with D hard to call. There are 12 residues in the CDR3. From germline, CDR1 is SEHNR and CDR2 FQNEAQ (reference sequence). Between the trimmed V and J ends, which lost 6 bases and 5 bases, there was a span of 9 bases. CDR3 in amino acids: CASRIMVDTQYF. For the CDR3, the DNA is TGTGCCAGCAGGATAATGGTAGATACGCAGTATTTT.

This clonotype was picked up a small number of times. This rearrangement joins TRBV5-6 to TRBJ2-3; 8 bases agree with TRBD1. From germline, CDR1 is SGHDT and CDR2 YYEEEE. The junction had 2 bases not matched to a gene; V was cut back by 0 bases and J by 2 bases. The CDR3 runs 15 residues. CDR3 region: CASSLADRVTDTQYF. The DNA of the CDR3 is TGTGCCAGCAGCTTGGCGGACAGGGTCACAGATACGCAGTATTTT. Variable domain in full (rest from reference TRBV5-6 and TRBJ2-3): DAGVTQSPTHLIKTRGQQVTLRCSPKSGHDTVSWYQQALGQGPQFIFQYYEEEERQRGNFPDRFSGHQFPNYSSELNVNALLLGDSALYLCASSLADRVTDTQYFGPGTRLTVL.